These T cell receptor beta chains were read from a single sample in a study of CD8 T cells in ankylosing spondylitis. TCRdb reprocessed the 5' RACE reads via MiXCR and lists one record per CDR3 protein. The sample has some 140,000 distinct CDR3 sequences, approximately 17% seen once; the top ten hold roughly a third. Sequencing was done on a sample of blood, either unsorted or a sorted T cell fraction (not recorded which). These TCRs come from a male donor with ankylosing spondylitis. The CDR3 runs from the conserved cysteine through the conserved F or W. A D gene is named only where the DNA matches it firmly.

D: TRBD2
V: TRBV29-1
CDR3: CSVEGRLAGGPEQFF

D: -
V: TRBV11-2
CDR3: CASSFSGHSSYEQYF

D: -
V: TRBV4-1
CDR3: CASSQQATSSFSYEQYF

D: TRBD1
V: TRBV6-2/TRBV6-3
CDR3: CASSYSRQGQETQYF

D: -
V: TRBV4-1
CDR3: CASSQVRLEVGEQYF

D: TRBD2
V: TRBV4-3
CDR3: CASSQERTSVSTGELFF

D: TRBD2
V: TRBV4-1
CDR3: CASSRSGTSGVYEQFF

D: -
V: TRBV27
CDR3: CASSSRGSGNTIYF

D: -
V: TRBV20-1
CDR3: CSARAHNEQFF

D: -
V: TRBV12-3/TRBV12-4
CDR3: CASSGAGDSNQPQHF

D: -
V: TRBV7-9
CDR3: CASSLALTGELFF

D: -
V: TRBV6-5
CDR3: CASSILGGSYGYTF

D: TRBD2
V: TRBV19
CDR3: CASSIGFIAGAYEQYF

D: -
V: TRBV7-9
CDR3: CASRDYTDTQYF

D: TRBD1
V: TRBV7-2
CDR3: CASSAGTANYNEQFF

D: TRBD1
V: TRBV14
CDR3: CASSQVQGQPYNEQFF

D: TRBD2
V: TRBV6-5
CDR3: CASSSTSGRVDTQYF

D: -
V: TRBV2
CDR3: CASSEAGYEQFF

D: -
V: TRBV6-6
CDR3: CASTMYYNEQFF

D: -
V: TRBV11-1
CDR3: CASSFFPAVGLTNNEQFF

D: -
V: TRBV7-9
CDR3: CASSLGDLSYSGNTIYF

D: -
V: TRBV28
CDR3: CASSSGHANEKLFF